This T cell receptor beta chain was documented in a study of Ad26.COV2.S vaccination and SARS-CoV-2 variants. As for treatment: around 19 received Ad26.COV2.S at low or high dose, single or two shots; roughly 5 received placebo; per-sample allocation not given. Specimens were obtained on day 63 following the first vaccine or placebo injection. Assay used: immunoSEQ multiplex PCR; TCRdb lists only in-frame clones, some missing. The table shows 300,000 to 350,000 clones, with roughly nine tenths occurring only once. In germline, CDR1 is SGHKS, CDR2 YYEKEE (reference sequence). This CDR3 is 18 amino acids long. With 0 bases clipped from V and 1 base from J, the junction kept 10 bases outside the gene matches.

The clonotype originates from a person aged 18-60 years who received the Ad26.COV2.S COVID-19 vaccine or a placebo. The specimen was peripheral blood, collected in a trial of Ad26.COV2.S vaccine versus placebo. The rearrangement uses TRBV5-5 and TRBJ1-1; 9 positions agree with TRBD1. The CDR3 sequence: CASSLGGDRVYPNTEAFF. The CDR3 bases are TGTGCCAGCAGCTTGGGAGGGGACAGGGTTTATCCGAACACTGAAGCTTTCTTT.